A selection of T cell receptor beta chains follows, all from one sample in a study of blood T cell repertoires in COVID-19. The method was immunoSEQ multiplex PCR; TCRdb's version includes in-frame clones alone and lacks a portion of them. The data show 230,000 or so clones, around 88% seen once. Source material: peripheral blood. These receptors all come from a man in his forties or fifties with active or convalescent COVID-19. Both conserved end residues are part of each CDR3. A D gene is named only where the DNA matches it firmly. Some rows mark clone size as missing; the rest say once, few, many or name a class of expanded clone.

abundance	v_gene	j_gene	d_gene	len	CDR3nt	CDR3aa
.	TRBV7-3	TRBJ2-2	.	17	TGTGCCAGCAGCTTAAGAAGAGGCGTTTTTGCGGCCGGGGAGCTGTTTTTT	CASSLRRGVFAAGELFF
.	TRBV6-5	TRBJ2-7	TRBD2	14	TGTGCCAGCAGTTACAGGGGTAGCGGGGACGAGCAGTACTTC	CASSYRGSGDEQYF
.	TRBV4-1	TRBJ2-3	.	15	TGCGCCAGCAGCCAAGCTGCGACGGCGGGAGATACGCAGTATTTT	CASSQAATAGDTQYF
.	TRBV2	TRBJ2-4	TRBD1	10	TGTGCCAGCGGAGGACAGGGAGTGGACTTC	CASGGQGVDF
.	TRBV28	TRBJ2-6	.	16	TGTGCCAGCAGCGAAGAACAGTTTTCTGGGGCCAACGTCCTGACTTTC	CASSEEQFSGANVLTF
.	TRBV9	TRBJ2-1	.	16	TGTGCCAGCAGCGTAGAGGGGTCCGGGTCCTACAATGAGCAGTTCTTC	CASSVEGSGSYNEQFF
.	TRBV12-3/TRBV12-4	TRBJ1-5	.	13	TGTGCCAGCAGTTTTGTTCGGGATCAGCCCCAGCATTTT	CASSFVRDQPQHF
.	TRBV6-1	TRBJ1-5	.	16	TGTGCCAGCAGTGAAAGACAGGCCTATAGCAATCAGCCCCAGCATTTT	CASSERQAYSNQPQHF
.	TRBV6-5	TRBJ2-6	.	16	TGTGCCAGCAGTTACTCGATAGCCTCTGGGGCCAACGTCCTGACTTTC	CASSYSIASGANVLTF
once	TRBV5-1	TRBJ2-7	TRBD2	18	TGCGCCAGCAGCCGTACCCTAATATCTAGCGGGGGGGCAGTCGAGCAGTACTTC	CASSRTLISSGGAVEQYF
.	TRBV4-1	TRBJ1-1	TRBD1	15	TGCGCCAGCAGCCAAGGACAGGGATCGAACACTGAAGCTTTCTTT	CASSQGQGSNTEAFF
.	TRBV5-1	TRBJ2-2	.	12	TGCGCCAGCAGCTTGTGCGTCGGGGAGCTGTTTTTT	CASSLCVGELFF
.	TRBV12-3/TRBV12-4	TRBJ1-2	TRBD1	13	TGTGCCAGCAGACCGGACAGGGGAGATGGCTACACCTTC	CASRPDRGDGYTF
.	TRBV18	TRBJ2-2	.	17	TGTGCCAGCTCACCGGCGAGAGCGGGTGCGAACACCGGGGAGCTGTTTTTT	CASSPARAGANTGELFF
.	TRBV29-1	TRBJ1-1	TRBD1	14	TGCAGCGGCACAAAAGGACAGGGGGGAACTGAAGCTTTCTTT	CSGTKGQGGTEAFF
.	TRBV10-1	TRBJ2-1	TRBD1	14	TGCGCCAGCAGACGGGACAGGGAGGTAGGTGAGCAGTTCTTC	CASRRDREVGEQFF
.	TRBV28	TRBJ2-4	TRBD1	13	TGTGCCAGCAGTTTAAATGGACAGGACATTCAGTACTTC	CASSLNGQDIQYF
.	TRBV11-2	TRBJ2-7	.	13	TGTGCCAGCAGCACTTCGGACAGCTACGAGCAGTACTTC	CASSTSDSYEQYF
once	TRBV4-1	TRBJ1-5	TRBD1	15	TGCGCCAGCAGCCACGGGACAGAGCTCAATCAGCCCCAGCATTTT	CASSHGTELNQPQHF
.	TRBV19	TRBJ1-4	TRBD1	15	TGTGCCAGTAGTATCGACAGGGGGGTTAATGAAAAACTGTTTTTT	CASSIDRGVNEKLFF
.	TRBV18	TRBJ1-4	.	13	TGTGCCAGCTCACCAGCGTCACTGGAAAAACTGTTTTTT	CASSPASLEKLFF
.	TRBV19	TRBJ1-2	.	15	TGTGCCAGTAGTATTGGGGAGGGGTACCAGGATGGCTACACCTTC	CASSIGEGYQDGYTF
.	TRBV28	TRBJ1-4	.	14	TGTGCCAGCAGTTCACAACAGGGTGGCGAAAAACTGTTTTTT	CASSSQQGGEKLFF
.	TRBV12-3/TRBV12-4	TRBJ2-1	.	12	TGTGCCAGCAGTTTCCGGGATGATGAGCAGTTCTTC	CASSFRDDEQFF
once	TRBV6-2/TRBV6-3	TRBJ2-2	TRBD1	16	TGTGCCAGCAGTTTGAGGGGACAGGGGGTTACCGGGGAGCTGTTTTTT	CASSLRGQGVTGELFF
few	TRBV6-1	TRBJ1-3	TRBD1	16	TGTGCCAGCAGTGATAAGACAGGGGGAGCTGGAAACACCATATATTTT	CASSDKTGGAGNTIYF
.	TRBV7-6	TRBJ1-1	.	12	TGTGCCAGCGGGGGCGAGGGGACTGAAGCTTTCTTT	CASGGEGTEAFF
.	TRBV5-4	TRBJ2-5	.	16	TGTGCCAGCAGCTTGGGAGGCACTAGTTCCCAAGAGACCCAGTACTTC	CASSLGGTSSQETQYF
.	TRBV5-1	TRBJ1-2	.	14	TGCGCCAGCAGCCCCTCGACAGCAAACTATGGCTACACCTTC	CASSPSTANYGYTF
.	TRBV5-1	TRBJ2-7	TRBD2	15	TGCGCCAGCAGCCCCGGGGGGACGGGTACCTACGAGCAGTACTTC	CASSPGGTGTYEQYF
.	TRBV25-1	TRBJ1-5	TRBD1	14	TGTGCCAGCAGTGAGGGGACAGGGGTTCAGCCCCAGCATTTT	CASSEGTGVQPQHF
.	TRBV18	TRBJ2-6	TRBD1	19	TGTGCCAGCTCACCTCGCCCGGGACAGGGGAGCTCTGGGGCCAACGTCCTGACTTTC	CASSPRPGQGSSGANVLTF
.	TRBV6-2/TRBV6-3	TRBJ1-5	.	14	TGTGCCAGCCGCCGCACGCGGAGCAATCAGCCCCAGCATTTT	CASRRTRSNQPQHF
.	TRBV9	TRBJ2-1	TRBD2	16	TGTGCCAGCAGCGTACCGGGACTAGCGGGAATGAATGAGCAGTTCTTC	CASSVPGLAGMNEQFF
once	TRBV28	TRBJ1-1	.	11	TGTGCCACCGCGAGTCTTTCTGAAGCTTTCTTT	CATASLSEAFF
.	TRBV28	TRBJ1-1	.	15	TGTGCCAGCAGTTTAGATGGGAAGGGGCAGGCTGAAGCTTTCTTT	CASSLDGKGQAEAFF
.	TRBV9	TRBJ1-2	.	14	TGTGCCAGCAGCGTAGGAACAGATAACTATGGCTACACCTTC	CASSVGTDNYGYTF